By share, the clone carrying this T cell receptor (beta chain) counts as medium-sized (0.01 to 0.1%). Study processing details: Nucleated cell counts were estimated from reference gene primer amplification. The assay was immunoSEQ multiplex PCR, and TCRdb's table has in-frame clones only and misses some. The DNA gave D and trimming, while V, J and clone size come from that table. Of more than 200,000 clones listed, approximately 86% were seen once; the top ten hold around 1.8%. Germline CDR1 LGHNA, CDR2 YNFKEQ. Trimming took 4 bases from V and 6 from J; bases not matched to a gene: 11. This CDR3 contains 15 residues. The entry originates in a study of blood T cell repertoires in COVID-19. Across the study: COVID-19 samples from acute and convalescent phases originated in the United States, Italy and Spain. The cDNA or gDNA used as material had been derived from T cells, B-cell-depleted T cells, or PBMCs.

The chain carries TRBV4-2 and TRBJ2-7; 8 nucleotides agree with TRBD1. The TCR originated in a young man with active or convalescent COVID-19. Sample: peripheral blood. CDR3: CASSPTGQGISEQYF. CDR3 nucleotide sequence: TGTGCCAGCAGCCCAACAGGACAGGGTATAAGCGAGCAGTACTTC.